This T cell receptor (beta chain) was recorded in a study of CD8+ T cells in alopecia areata. Study details: In an open-label trial, patients got 5 to 10 mg tofacitinib twice daily.

Broader study findings: In lesional scalp, particularly from alopecia totalis/universalis, clonality was higher than in normal scalp. Scalp sample data also include resident alphabeta T cells from normal skin.

In each case, RNA was isolated and then reverse transcribed into cDNA as the sequencing template. Only in-frame clones appear in the TCRdb table, and some are missing; sequencing was by immunoSEQ multiplex PCR. The sample holds fewer than 200,000 clones, around 58% seen once. Germline-derived CDR1 and CDR2 are SQVTM and ANQGSEA. The CDR3 runs to 12 residues. Between the trimmed V and J ends, which lost 3 bases and 1 base, there was a span of 6 bases. As to this clone: The antigen is undetermined.

This sample's treatment: oral pan-JAK inhibitor, 5-10 mg twice daily. As part of sample collection, lesional scalp punch biopsies and peripheral blood were taken from alopecia areata patients. The specimen was CD8+ T cells sorted from blood, collected at week 24, from a patient treated with tofacitinib. The TCR was taken from a human donor with alopecia areata. The J gene is TRBJ1-1, the V gene TRBV29-1; D is unclear. The CDR3 protein is CSVEAGNTEAFF. The CDR3 DNA reads TGCAGCGTTGAGGCGGGGAACACTGAAGCTTTCTTT.